One and the same sample provided the 27 T cell receptor beta chains below, sequenced in a study of cytomegalovirus exposure and HLA in healthy donors. PCR primers comprised 60 Vbeta and 13 Jbeta primers. Clones were sequenced by immunoSEQ multiplex PCR, and TCRdb holds only the in-frame ones, with some missing. This table has about 59,000 clones, roughly 77% appearing once. The sample comprised PBMCs. The receptors come from a man aged 25-45 years in good health and CMV-seropositive.

This clone was counted a single time. The V call is TRBV6-6, the J call TRBJ1-5; D perhaps matches TRBD1 (5 bases). The CDR3 length is 15 residues. Trimming stripped 6 bases from V and 2 bases from J, with 14 bases between. The V gene's germline CDR1 is MNHNY and CDR2 SVGAGI (reference sequence). This CDR3 reads CASRPDVQGNQPQHF. CDR3 in DNA: TGTGCCAGCAGGCCGGACGTACAGGGCAATCAGCCCCAGCATTTT.

This chain joins TRBV6-5 and TRBJ2-1, with 9 bases aligning to TRBD2. CDR3 size: 15 residues. V shed 0 bases and J 5 bases; nucleotides not matched to a gene: 2. Germline lookup yields CDR1 MNHEY and CDR2 SVGAGI. The CDR3: CASSYSRGGHNEQFF. The CDR3 DNA reads TGTGCCAGCAGTTACTCGCGGGGGGGCCACAATGAGCAGTTCTTC.

This clone has just one count. Germline and junction disagree at one end, which may indicate a read error. V gene TRBV4-1 combines with J gene TRBJ2-7; TRBD1 might be the D (5 bases). The CDR3 extends over 13 amino acids. From germline, CDR1 is MGHRA and CDR2 YSYEKL. CDR3 region: CASSSDSFYGQYF. CDR3 bases: TGCGCCAGCAGCTCCGACAGTTTCTACGGGCAGTACTTC.

The CDR3 nucleotides are TGTGCCAGCAGCCTTACAGGTGGCTATCAGCCCCAGCATTTT. Translated, it gives CASSLTGGYQPQHF. The chain couples TRBV6-5 to TRBJ1-5; weak D call: TRBD1 (5 bases). Germline assignment: CDR1 MNHEY and CDR2 SVGAGI. The length of the CDR3 is 14 residues. The germline V and J ends were trimmed by 6 bases and 5 bases, with 14 bases remaining between them.

This clone was counted between two and nine times. Other nucleotide sequences from this sample produce the same CDR3. This chain connects TRBV2 to TRBJ1-1; 7 bases line up with TRBD1. The germline V gene encodes CDR1 SNHLY and CDR2 FYNNEI. J gave up 0 bases and V 8 bases, and 3 bases lay outside the gene matches. This CDR3 has 13 amino acids. CDR3 in amino acids: CASGGTVNTEAFF. CDR3 sequence (DNA): TGTGCCAGCGGGGGGACAGTGAACACTGAAGCTTTCTTT.

This chain uses TRBV4-3 with TRBJ1-1, with D perhaps matching TRBD1 (5 bases). Per germline, CDR1 LGHNA and CDR2 YSLEER. Trimming removed 4 bases at V and 0 bases at J, with 9 bases between. The CDR3 is 14 residues long. CDR3 DNA: TGCGCCAGCAGCCCGACAGTGGTGAACACTGAAGCTTTCTTT. Translated: CASSPTVVNTEAFF.

This chain uses TRBV19 with TRBJ2-1; D might be TRBD2 (6 bases). Trimming cost V 11 bases and J 9 bases, with 8 bases left between them. Germline CDR1 reads LNHDA; CDR2 reads SQIVND (reference sequence). The CDR3 loop spans 9 amino acids. The CDR3 sequence is CAGGTEQFF. CDR3 in DNA: TGTGCCGGGGGGACTGAGCAGTTCTTC.

This sequence joins TRBV5-1 and TRBJ2-5; TRBD2 matches at 8 bases. The V gene end was trimmed by 4 bases and the J gene end by 4 bases; junction bases not matched to a gene: 6. Germline V gene data show CDR1 as SGHRS and CDR2 as YFSETQ. CDR3 size: 14 residues. CDR3 region: CASSREGRLETQYF. The CDR3 DNA follows: TGCGCCAGCAGCCGGGAGGGGCGCTTAGAGACCCAGTACTTC.

V gene TRBV7-6 combines with J gene TRBJ2-7, with 8 nucleotides matching TRBD2. The CDR3 is 15 residues long. V dropped 6 bases and J dropped 7; count of bases not matched to a gene: 14. CDR1 and CDR2 (germline): SGHVS, FNYEAQ. CDR3 in amino acids: CASSSVPRGGGEQYF. Here the CDR3 DNA reads TGTGCCAGCAGTTCTGTGCCCCGGGGGGGCGGTGAGCAGTACTTC.

The genes are TRBV7-2 and TRBJ2-3; TRBD2 might be the D (6 bases). The V gene's germline CDR1 is SGHTA and CDR2 FQGNSA. The V gene lost 4 bases and the J gene lost 0 bases, with 17 bases spanning the gap. CDR3 size: 17 residues. The CDR3 sequence: CASSWAGQRASTDTQYF. The CDR3 coding sequence is TGTGCCAGCAGCTGGGCGGGGCAGCGCGCTAGCACAGATACGCAGTATTTT.

In the case of this clone: In the same sample, other DNA sequences code for this CDR3. The chain links TRBV4-1 to TRBJ2-7; TRBD2 is a possible D gene (5 bases). The CDR3 is 15 residues long. Trimming stripped 1 base from V and 2 bases from J, with 12 bases between. The germline CDR1 and CDR2 sequences are MGHRA and YSYEKL. This CDR3 reads CASSQGVTGTYEQYF. In DNA, the CDR3 is TGCGCCAGCAGCCAAGGGGTGACGGGGACCTACGAGCAGTACTTC.

The chain uses TRBV4-2 and TRBJ2-5; D gene unclear. The germline V and J ends were trimmed by 0 bases and 1 base, with 3 bases remaining between them. The CDR3 is 13 amino acids. Germline assignment: CDR1 LGHNA and CDR2 YNFKEQ. CDR3 loop: CASSQDGQETQYF. CDR3 sequence (DNA): TGTGCCAGCAGCCAAGACGGCCAAGAGACCCAGTACTTC.

This clone showed up just a few times. This chain links TRBV10-3 with TRBJ1-5, with D possibly TRBD1 on 5 matching bases. Trimming pared 3 bases from V and 6 bases from J, leaving 12 bases between. The germline V gene has CDR1 ENHRY and CDR2 SYGVKD. The CDR3 is 14 residues long. CDR3 nucleotide sequence: TGTGCCATCAGTGATGGGCAGGGCGGTCAGCCCCAGCATTTT. Amino acid sequence: CAISDGQGGQPQHF.

V usage is TRBV7-6 and J usage is TRBJ2-7; possibly TRBD1 for D (6 bases). The CDR3 totals 19 residues. The V end was cut by 5 bases, the J end by 2 bases, with 28 bases between. The germline V gene has CDR1 SGHVS and CDR2 FNYEAQ. CDR3 DNA: TGTGCCAGCAGCCTCGATGGAACGATTCAGGGCAGGACAGCCTACGAGCAGTACTTC. It is translated as CASSLDGTIQGRTAYEQYF.

V and J are TRBV5-1 and TRBJ2-3; 8 bases agree with TRBD2. The CDR3 consists of 14 residues. Germline lookup yields CDR1 SGHRS and CDR2 YFSETQ. Trimming at V came to 5 bases and at J to 2 bases, leaving 4 bases not matched to a gene. DNA for the CDR3: TGCGCCAGCAGGGCGGGGGGCCTCACAGATACGCAGTATTTT. This codes for CASRAGGLTDTQYF. Full variable domain (outside the CDR3, taken from reference TRBV5-1 and TRBJ2-3): KAGVTQTPRYLIKTRGQQVTLSCSPISGHRSVSWYQQTPGQGLQFLFEYFSETQRNKGNFPGRFSGRQFSNSRSEMNVSTLELGDSALYLCASRAGGLTDTQYFGPGTRLTVL.

This clone was seen only a few times. J is TRBJ2-5 and V is TRBV19, with 7 bases fitting TRBD1. The J call could be wrong; TRBJ2-7 is a better fit for the DNA end. The CDR3 runs to 13 residues. CDR1 is LNHDA, CDR2 SQIVND, per germline (reference sequence). CDR3 coding DNA: TGTGCCAGTAGTATAAGACAGGGCTACGAGCAGTACTTC. As protein: CASSIRQGYEQYF.

The rearrangement links TRBV28 to TRBJ2-5; D call uncertain. Germline-derived CDR1 and CDR2 are MDHEN and SYDVKM. The V end lost 2 bases, the J end lost 2 bases, and 15 bases lay between the germline ends. The CDR3 contains 16 residues. CDR3 in amino acids: CASSLVSPRLQETQYF. The CDR3 nucleotides read TGTGCCAGCAGTTTAGTAAGCCCGAGGCTTCAAGAGACCCAGTACTTC. Together with reference TRBV28 and TRBJ2-5, the CDR3 gives the full variable domain: DVKVTQSSRYLVKRTGEKVFLECVQDMDHENMFWYRQDPGLGLRLIYFSYDVKMKEKGDIPEGYSVSREKKERFSLILESASTNQTSMYLCASSLVSPRLQETQYFGPGTRLLVL.

The chain is built from TRBV7-9 and TRBJ1-2, with TRBD1 matching 9 bases. After removal of 1 base from V and 7 bases from J, the junction contained 10 bases not matched to a gene. Germline V gene sequence: CDR1 SEHNR, CDR2 FQNEAQ (reference sequence). This CDR3 is built from 16 residues. As DNA, the CDR3 is TGTGCCAGCAGCTTAGAAATGGCAACAGGGGGCAGTGGCTACACCTTC. Its translation: CASSLEMATGGSGYTF.

V gene TRBV6-5 combines with J gene TRBJ2-7; 9 bases match TRBD1. CDR3 length: 15 residues. Germline CDR1 reads MNHEY; CDR2 reads SVGAGI. The V segment lost 5 bases and the J segment 2 bases; nucleotides outside the gene matches: 7. The CDR3 nucleotides read TGTGCCAGCAGTCAAGGGACAGGGCACCCCTACGAGCAGTACTTC. Translation gives CASSQGTGHPYEQYF.

This chain uses TRBV5-6 with TRBJ1-6; 8 bases fit TRBD1. The germline V gene encodes CDR1 SGHDT and CDR2 YYEEEE. The J segment lost 10 bases and the V segment lost 4 bases, leaving 13 bases of the junction unmatched. The CDR3 length is 16 residues. The CDR3, as DNA: TGTGCCAGCAGCCCGGGTTGGGGGTCAGGGGGCTCACCCCTCCACTTT. It is translated as CASSPGWGSGGSPLHF.

This chain links TRBV5-6 with TRBJ1-5, with 8 bases lining up with TRBD1. This CDR3 is built from 14 residues. CDR1 is SGHDT and CDR2 is YYEEEE in the germline V gene. The ends lost 4 bases at V and 2 bases at J; junction bases unmatched: 2. For the CDR3, the DNA is TGTGCCAGCAGCCCGGGACAGGGCAATCAGCCCCAGCATTTT. Amino acids: CASSPGQGNQPQHF.

This clone showed up just once. The gene calls are TRBV28 and TRBJ1-2, with D perhaps matching TRBD1 (5 bases). This CDR3 has 12 amino acids. Trimming stripped 6 bases from V and 4 bases from J, with 9 bases between. From germline, CDR1 is MDHEN and CDR2 SYDVKM. The CDR3 nucleotides read TGTGCCAGCAGGCCGGACACCTATGGCTACACCTTC. Translating gives CASRPDTYGYTF.

This clone was recorded only once. The chain links TRBV7-6 to TRBJ1-5; 8 bases line up with TRBD1. With 3 bases clipped from V and 4 bases from J, the junction kept 2 bases outside the gene matches. The germline V gene encodes CDR1 SGHVS and CDR2 FNYEAQ. CDR3 length: 14 amino acids. CDR3 region: CASSLDRDNQPQHF. The CDR3 DNA reads as TGTGCCAGCAGCTTGGACAGGGATAATCAGCCCCAGCATTTT.

The chain employs TRBV2 and TRBJ1-1, with D possibly TRBD1 on 6 matching bases. Germline CDR1 is SNHLY and CDR2 is FYNNEI. V lost 3 bases and J lost 11, with 19 bases in between. The CDR3 has 14 amino acids. CDR3 nucleotides: TGTGCCAGCAGTGAGCGGGGGGCCCCCCTGTGGGCTTTCTTT. Amino acid sequence: CASSERGAPLWAFF.

This clone was counted a few times. The genes are TRBV6-5 and TRBJ1-1; 10 bases map to TRBD1. V lost 0 bases and J lost 11; bases outside the gene matches: 3. CDR1 is MNHEY, CDR2 SVGAGI, per germline. The CDR3 loop spans 13 amino acids. The CDR3 nucleotides read TGTGCCAGCAGTTACTCTGGACAGGGGGTCGCTTTCTTT. This translates into CASSYSGQGVAFF.

This chain uses TRBV11-2 with TRBJ1-1, with 7 bases fitting TRBD1. The V segment lost 5 bases and the J segment 2 bases; nucleotides outside the gene matches: 8. Germline V gene sequence: CDR1 SGHAT, CDR2 FQNNGV. This CDR3 has 15 amino acids. CDR3 coding DNA: TGTGCCAGCAGCATTTCCCCAGGGGGAAACACTGAAGCTTTCTTT. This translates into CASSISPGGNTEAFF.

This clone was counted between two and nine times. The rearrangement links TRBV4-3 to TRBJ2-2, with D tentatively TRBD1 (6 bases). Per the germline V gene, CDR1 is LGHNA and CDR2 is YSLEER. The CDR3 spans 16 residues. V dropped 0 bases and J dropped 4 bases, with 12 bases sitting between them. CDR3 loop: CASSQDPQGSTGELFF. DNA for the CDR3: TGCGCCAGCAGCCAAGACCCGCAGGGGTCCACCGGGGAGCTGTTTTTT.